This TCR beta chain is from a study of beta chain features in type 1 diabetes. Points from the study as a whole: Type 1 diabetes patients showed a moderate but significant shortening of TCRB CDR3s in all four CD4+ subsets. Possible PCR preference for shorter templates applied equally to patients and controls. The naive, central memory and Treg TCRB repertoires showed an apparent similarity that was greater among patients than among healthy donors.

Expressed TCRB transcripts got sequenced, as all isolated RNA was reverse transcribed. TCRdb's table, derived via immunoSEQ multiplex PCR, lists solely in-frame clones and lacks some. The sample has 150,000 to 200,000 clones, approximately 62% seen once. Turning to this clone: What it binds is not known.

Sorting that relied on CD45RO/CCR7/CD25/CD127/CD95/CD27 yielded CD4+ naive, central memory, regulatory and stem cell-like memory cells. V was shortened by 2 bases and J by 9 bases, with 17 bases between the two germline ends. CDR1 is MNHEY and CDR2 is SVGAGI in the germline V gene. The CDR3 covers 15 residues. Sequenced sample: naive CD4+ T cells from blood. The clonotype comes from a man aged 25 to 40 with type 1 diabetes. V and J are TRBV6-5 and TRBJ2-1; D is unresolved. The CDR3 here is CASSYLMRSVSEQFF. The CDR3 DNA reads TGTGCCAGCAGTTACCTCATGCGATCGGTCAGTGAGCAGTTCTTC.